This T cell receptor (beta chain) was obtained from a study of blood T cell repertoires in COVID-19. Profiled with immunoSEQ multiplex PCR; TCRdb holds only in-frame clones, not every one. The data contain over 200,000 clones, around 90% of them seen just once; the ten biggest clones take up 1.5%. V dropped 2 bases and J dropped 10; count of bases not matched to a gene: 4. In germline, CDR1 is MDHEN, CDR2 SYDVKM. The CDR3 is 15 amino acids. V and J are TRBV28 and TRBJ1-6; 11 nucleotides match TRBD1. The source is a man aged 18-30 years with active or convalescent COVID-19. The sequenced sample was peripheral blood. The CDR3 protein is CASSLKDRGRSPLHF. The CDR3 nucleotides read TGTGCCAGCAGTTTAAAGGACAGGGGGCGGTCACCCCTCCACTTT.